Included here is one T cell receptor beta chain sequence, with context. Its antigen is unidentified. These data are taken from a study of cytomegalovirus exposure and HLA in healthy donors. Regarding the study as a whole: A later analysis found most CMV-associated TCR beta chains apparently HLA-restricted. Presence/absence analyses supposed approximately even sequencing depth among donors.

Primers: 60 Vbeta forward and 13 Jbeta reverse. Assay: immunoSEQ multiplex PCR; the TCRdb copy retains only in-frame clones and omits some. In the table there are over 200,000 clones, 77% of which are singletons. Germline loops: CDR1 SGHDT, CDR2 YYEEEE. V was pared by 4 bases and J by 5 bases, with 10 bases of the junction left unmatched. This CDR3 is built from 16 residues. The gene calls are TRBV5-6 and TRBJ2-2; 8 nucleotides match TRBD1. The sample was PBMCs. This TCR was sampled from a woman aged 55-70 years in good health and CMV-seropositive. This chain's CDR3 is CASSGPGTGFTGELFF. In DNA, the CDR3 is TGTGCCAGCAGCGGGCCCGGGACAGGCTTTACCGGGGAGCTGTTTTTT.